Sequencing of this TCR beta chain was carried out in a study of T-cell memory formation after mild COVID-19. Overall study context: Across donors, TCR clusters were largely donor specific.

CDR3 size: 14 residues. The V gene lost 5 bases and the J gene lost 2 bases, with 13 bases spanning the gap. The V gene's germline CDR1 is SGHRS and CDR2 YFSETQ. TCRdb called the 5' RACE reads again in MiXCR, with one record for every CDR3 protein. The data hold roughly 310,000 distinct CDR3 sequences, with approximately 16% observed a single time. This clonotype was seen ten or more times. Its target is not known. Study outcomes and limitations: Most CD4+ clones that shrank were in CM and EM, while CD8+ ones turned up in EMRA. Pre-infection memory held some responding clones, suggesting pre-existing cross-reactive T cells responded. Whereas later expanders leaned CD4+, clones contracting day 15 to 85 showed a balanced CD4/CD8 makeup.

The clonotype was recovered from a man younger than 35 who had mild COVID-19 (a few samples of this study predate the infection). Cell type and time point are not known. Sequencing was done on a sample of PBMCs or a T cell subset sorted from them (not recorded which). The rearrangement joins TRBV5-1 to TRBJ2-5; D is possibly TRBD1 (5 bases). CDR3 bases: TGCGCCAGCAGACCCGGGTACAGGCAAGAGACCCAGTACTTC. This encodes CASRPGYRQETQYF.